This is a list of T cell receptor beta chains from one sample in a study of blood T cell repertoires in COVID-19. Measured with immunoSEQ multiplex PCR; TCRdb has only the in-frame clones, and not every one. The table includes approximately 30,000 clones, over 75% detected once. The sequenced material came from peripheral blood. These TCRs come from a man aged 65 to 79 with active COVID-19. The CDR3 runs from the conserved cysteine through the conserved F or W. D genes are given only for firm matches. Clone sizes are given selectively: once, few, many, or a class where the clone is expanded.

d_gene: .
j_gene: TRBJ1-2
abundance: .
v_gene: TRBV11-1
CDR3nt: TGTGCCAGCAGCTTACGTGAACAGATCTATGGCTACACCTTC
CDR3aa: CASSLREQIYGYTF

d_gene: TRBD2
j_gene: TRBJ2-3
abundance: .
v_gene: TRBV9
CDR3nt: TGTGCCAGCAGCGGGACTAGCGGGTTCACAGATACGCAGTATTTT
CDR3aa: CASSGTSGFTDTQYF

d_gene: .
j_gene: TRBJ2-7
abundance: .
v_gene: TRBV19
CDR3nt: TGTGCCAGTAGTACGGGACACCCGGCCTACGAGCAGTACTTC
CDR3aa: CASSTGHPAYEQYF

d_gene: TRBD1
j_gene: TRBJ1-5
abundance: .
v_gene: TRBV6-2/TRBV6-3
CDR3nt: TGTGCCAGCAGTTACGGAGGGGGCGCGGGTCAGCCCCAGCATTTT
CDR3aa: CASSYGGGAGQPQHF

d_gene: TRBD1
j_gene: TRBJ1-6
abundance: .
v_gene: TRBV18
CDR3nt: TGTGCCAGCTCACCTGGGACAGATTCACCCCTCCACTTT
CDR3aa: CASSPGTDSPLHF

d_gene: .
j_gene: TRBJ1-1
abundance: .
v_gene: TRBV3-1/TRBV3-2
CDR3nt: TGTGCCAGCAGCCCATACCAGGGAAGGTCGAACACTGAAGCTTTCTTT
CDR3aa: CASSPYQGRSNTEAFF

d_gene: TRBD2
j_gene: TRBJ2-3
abundance: .
v_gene: TRBV3-1/TRBV3-2
CDR3nt: TGTGCCAGCAGCCCCAGGACTAGCGGGGGTACCCCTCGCGCAGATACGCAGTATTTT
CDR3aa: CASSPRTSGGTPRADTQYF

d_gene: TRBD1
j_gene: TRBJ1-1
abundance: .
v_gene: TRBV6-5
CDR3nt: TGTGCCAGCAGTCACCGGACAGGGGTGGTTGCTGAAGCTTTCTTT
CDR3aa: CASSHRTGVVAEAFF

d_gene: TRBD1
j_gene: TRBJ1-6
abundance: .
v_gene: TRBV27
CDR3nt: TGTGCCAGCAGGATGACAGGGCCCTATAATTCACCCCTCCACTTT
CDR3aa: CASRMTGPYNSPLHF

d_gene: .
j_gene: TRBJ1-6
abundance: few
v_gene: TRBV30
CDR3nt: TGTGCCTGGAGCGCCGGCGGGGGTGCAACGGTGGCACCCCTCCACTTT
CDR3aa: CAWSAGGGATVAPLHF

d_gene: TRBD2
j_gene: TRBJ2-3
abundance: .
v_gene: TRBV5-6
CDR3nt: TGTGCCAGCAGCGGTAGGACTAGCGGGGGCACAGATACGCAGTATTTT
CDR3aa: CASSGRTSGGTDTQYF

d_gene: TRBD1
j_gene: TRBJ1-1
abundance: .
v_gene: TRBV5-1
CDR3nt: TGCGCCAGCAGCTTCACAGGGGGCTCGAACACTGAAGCTTTCTTT
CDR3aa: CASSFTGGSNTEAFF

d_gene: TRBD2
j_gene: TRBJ2-3
abundance: .
v_gene: TRBV28
CDR3nt: TGTGCCAGTGTACCGGGACTAGCGGGGGATACGCAGTATTTT
CDR3aa: CASVPGLAGDTQYF

d_gene: TRBD2
j_gene: TRBJ2-5
abundance: .
v_gene: TRBV4-1
CDR3nt: TGCGCCAGCAGCTTTGGGGCTAGCGGGGCTCTCGGGACCCAGTACTTC
CDR3aa: CASSFGASGALGTQYF

d_gene: .
j_gene: TRBJ1-2
abundance: .
v_gene: TRBV5-6
CDR3nt: TGTGCCAGCTACAGGGTATCCACGTTTGGCTACACCTTC
CDR3aa: CASYRVSTFGYTF

d_gene: .
j_gene: TRBJ2-5
abundance: .
v_gene: TRBV3-1/TRBV3-2
CDR3nt: TGTGCCAGCAGCCAACAGCGAGGAGAGACCCAGTACTTC
CDR3aa: CASSQQRGETQYF

d_gene: TRBD2
j_gene: TRBJ2-7
abundance: .
v_gene: TRBV7-8
CDR3nt: TGTGCCAGCAGCCTACTAGCGGGGGCCACCATCTCCTACGAGCAGTACTTC
CDR3aa: CASSLLAGATISYEQYF

d_gene: TRBD1
j_gene: TRBJ1-6
abundance: .
v_gene: TRBV6-5
CDR3nt: TGTGCCAGCCGGGACAGGGGAAATTCACCCCTCCACTTT
CDR3aa: CASRDRGNSPLHF

d_gene: .
j_gene: TRBJ1-1
abundance: .
v_gene: TRBV24-1
CDR3nt: TGTGCCACCAGTGTCCGGGACACTGAAGCTTTCTTT
CDR3aa: CATSVRDTEAFF

d_gene: .
j_gene: TRBJ1-2
abundance: .
v_gene: TRBV28
CDR3nt: TGTGCCAGCAGTTTTCGGGGTGGCTACACCTTC
CDR3aa: CASSFRGGYTF

d_gene: .
j_gene: TRBJ1-1
abundance: .
v_gene: TRBV2
CDR3nt: TGTGCCAGCAGTGTATCGGGAGGAGGGGGCACTGAAGCTTTCTTT
CDR3aa: CASSVSGGGGTEAFF

d_gene: TRBD1
j_gene: TRBJ2-2
abundance: .
v_gene: TRBV2
CDR3nt: TGTGCCAGCAGGACGACAGGGGGCAGGGGGGAGCTGTTTTTT
CDR3aa: CASRTTGGRGELFF